The T cell receptor beta chain under discussion was sequenced for a study of blood T cell repertoires in COVID-19. As for the study in general: From T cells, B-cell-depleted T cells, or PBMCs came the material, which was cDNA or gDNA.

Under the authors' procedure: Reference gene primer amplification in the assay estimated nucleated cell counts. The table came from immunoSEQ multiplex PCR; TCRdb's copy has only in-frame clones and leaves some out. Clone size and the V and J calls come from that table; the DNA yielded D and trimming. The repertoire has 76,000 or so clones, roughly 89% of them found once; the top ten carry 8.3%. Looked up from germline, CDR1 is SGHTA and CDR2 is FQGNSA. Trimming cost V 5 bases and J 3 bases, with 17 bases left between them. The CDR3 extends over 16 amino acids. The source material was peripheral blood. J is TRBJ1-5 and V is TRBV7-2, with D possibly matching TRBD1 (6 bases). This sequence originates from a man younger than 40 with acute or convalescent COVID-19. The chain's CDR3 is CASSQGLLGANQPQHF. In nucleotides, the CDR3 is TGTGCCAGCAGCCAAGGGCTTTTGGGGGCCAATCAGCCCCAGCATTTT.